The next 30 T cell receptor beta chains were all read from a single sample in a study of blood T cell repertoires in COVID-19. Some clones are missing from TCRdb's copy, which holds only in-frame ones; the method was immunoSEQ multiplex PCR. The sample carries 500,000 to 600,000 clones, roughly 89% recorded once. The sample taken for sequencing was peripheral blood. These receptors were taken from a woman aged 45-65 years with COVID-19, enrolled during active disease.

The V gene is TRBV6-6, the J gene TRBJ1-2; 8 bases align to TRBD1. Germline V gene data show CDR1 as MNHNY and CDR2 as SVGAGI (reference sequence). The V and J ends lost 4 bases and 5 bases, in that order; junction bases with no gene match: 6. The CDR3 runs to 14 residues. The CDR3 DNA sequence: TGTGCCAGCAGTTTGACAGGGGAACTTTATGGCTACACCTTC. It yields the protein CASSLTGELYGYTF.

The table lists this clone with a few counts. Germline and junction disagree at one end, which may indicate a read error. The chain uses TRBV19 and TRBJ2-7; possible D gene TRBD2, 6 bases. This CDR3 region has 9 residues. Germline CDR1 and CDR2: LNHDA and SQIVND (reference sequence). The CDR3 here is CARTLGGVF. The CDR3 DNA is TGTGCCAGAACTTTAGGCGGGGTCTTC.

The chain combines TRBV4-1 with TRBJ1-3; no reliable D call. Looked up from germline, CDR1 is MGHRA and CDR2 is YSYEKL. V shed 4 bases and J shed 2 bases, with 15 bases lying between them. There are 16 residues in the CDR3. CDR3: CASSPSSEEPGNTIYF. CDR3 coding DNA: TGCGCCAGCAGCCCCTCGTCTGAGGAGCCTGGAAACACCATATATTTT.

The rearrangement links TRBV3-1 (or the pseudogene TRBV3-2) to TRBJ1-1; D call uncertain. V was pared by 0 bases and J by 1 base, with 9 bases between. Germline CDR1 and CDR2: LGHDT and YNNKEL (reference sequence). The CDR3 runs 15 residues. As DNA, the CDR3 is TGTGCCAGCAGCCAAGATCACGCAGGGAACACTGAAGCTTTCTTT. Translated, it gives CASSQDHAGNTEAFF.

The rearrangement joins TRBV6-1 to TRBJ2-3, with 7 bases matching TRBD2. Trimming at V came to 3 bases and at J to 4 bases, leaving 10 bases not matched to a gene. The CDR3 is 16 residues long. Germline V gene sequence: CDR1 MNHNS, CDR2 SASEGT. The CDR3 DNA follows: TGTGCCAGCAGTGAGCTTACGCGGGAGAGTTCAGATACGCAGTATTTT. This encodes CASSELTRESSDTQYF.

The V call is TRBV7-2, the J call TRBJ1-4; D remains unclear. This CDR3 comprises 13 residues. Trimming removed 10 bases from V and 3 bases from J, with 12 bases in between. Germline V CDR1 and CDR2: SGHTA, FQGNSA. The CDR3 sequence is CATRQRANEKLFF. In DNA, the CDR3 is TGTGCCACCCGCCAGAGGGCTAATGAAAAACTGTTTTTT. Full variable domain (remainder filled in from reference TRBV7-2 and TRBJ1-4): GAGVSQSPSNKVTEKGKDVELRCDPISGHTALYWYRQSLGQGLEFLIYFQGNSAPDKSGLPSDRFSAERTGGSVSTLTIQRTQQEDSAVYLCATRQRANEKLFFGSGTQLSVL.

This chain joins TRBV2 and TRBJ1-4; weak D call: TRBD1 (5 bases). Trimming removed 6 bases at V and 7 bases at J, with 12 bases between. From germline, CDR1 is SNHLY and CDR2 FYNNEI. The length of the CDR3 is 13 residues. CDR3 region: CASSPVRGEKLFF. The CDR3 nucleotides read TGTGCCAGCAGCCCCGTTAGGGGTGAAAAACTGTTTTTT.

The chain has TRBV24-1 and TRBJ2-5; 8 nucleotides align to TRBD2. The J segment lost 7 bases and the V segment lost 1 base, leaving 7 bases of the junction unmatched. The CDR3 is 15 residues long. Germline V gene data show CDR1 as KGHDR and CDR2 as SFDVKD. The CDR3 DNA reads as TGTGCCACCAGTGATTTCGGGGGGGGCATGGTGACCCAGTACTTC. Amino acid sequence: CATSDFGGGMVTQYF.

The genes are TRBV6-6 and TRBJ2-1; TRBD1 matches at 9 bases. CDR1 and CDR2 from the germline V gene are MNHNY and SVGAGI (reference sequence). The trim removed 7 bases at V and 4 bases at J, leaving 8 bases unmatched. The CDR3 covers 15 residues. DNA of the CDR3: TGTGCCAGCACCCAACAGGGGACAGGGTACAATGAGCAGTTCTTC. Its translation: CASTQQGTGYNEQFF.

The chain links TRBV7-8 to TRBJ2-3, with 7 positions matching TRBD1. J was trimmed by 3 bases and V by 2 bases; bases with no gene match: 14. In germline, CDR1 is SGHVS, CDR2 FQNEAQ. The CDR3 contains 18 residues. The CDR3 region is CASSLRGGAATTTDTQYF. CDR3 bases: TGTGCCAGCAGCTTAAGAGGGGGCGCGGCCACGACGACAGATACGCAGTATTTT.

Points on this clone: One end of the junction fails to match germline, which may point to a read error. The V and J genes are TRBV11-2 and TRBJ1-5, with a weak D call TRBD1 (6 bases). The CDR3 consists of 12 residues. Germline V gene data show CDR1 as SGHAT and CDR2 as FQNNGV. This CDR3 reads CASSFDTGPRYF. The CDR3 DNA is TGTGCCAGCAGCTTCGACACAGGGCCCAGGTATTTT.

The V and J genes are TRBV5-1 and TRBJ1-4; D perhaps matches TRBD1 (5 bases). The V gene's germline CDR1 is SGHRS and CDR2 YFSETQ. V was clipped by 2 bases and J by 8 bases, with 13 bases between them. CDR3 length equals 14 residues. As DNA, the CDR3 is TGCGCCAGCAGCTTACGACTCCGGGGGGAAAAACTGTTTTTT. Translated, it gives CASSLRLRGEKLFF.

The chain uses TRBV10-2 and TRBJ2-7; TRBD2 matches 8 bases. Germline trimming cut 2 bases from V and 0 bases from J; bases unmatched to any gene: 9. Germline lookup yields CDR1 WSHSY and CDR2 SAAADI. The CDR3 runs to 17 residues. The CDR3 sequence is CASSEGAGGPSSYEQYF. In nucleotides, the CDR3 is TGCGCCAGCAGTGAGGGTGCGGGGGGCCCTAGCTCCTACGAGCAGTACTTC.

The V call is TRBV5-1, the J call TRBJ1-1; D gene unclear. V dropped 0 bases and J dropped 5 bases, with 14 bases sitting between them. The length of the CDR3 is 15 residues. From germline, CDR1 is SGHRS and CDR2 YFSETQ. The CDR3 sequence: CASSLEGFGGTEAFF. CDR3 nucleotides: TGCGCCAGCAGCTTGGAGGGCTTCGGAGGGACTGAAGCTTTCTTT.

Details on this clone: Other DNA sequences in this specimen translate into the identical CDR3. The CDR3 sequence: CASSYDRNTGELFF. Here the CDR3 DNA reads TGTGCCAGCAGTTACGACAGGAACACCGGGGAGCTGTTTTTT. The genes are TRBV6-5 and TRBJ2-2, with D maybe TRBD1 (5 bases). The CDR3 runs to 14 residues. Germline loops: CDR1 MNHEY, CDR2 SVGAGI. Trimming took 2 bases from V and 1 from J, leaving 5 bases between them.

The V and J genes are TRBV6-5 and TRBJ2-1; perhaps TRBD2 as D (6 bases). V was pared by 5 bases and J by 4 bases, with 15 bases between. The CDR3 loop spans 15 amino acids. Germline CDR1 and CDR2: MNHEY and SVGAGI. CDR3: CASSKRDLGYNEQFF. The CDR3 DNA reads TGTGCCAGCAGTAAGAGGGACTTGGGTTACAATGAGCAGTTCTTC.

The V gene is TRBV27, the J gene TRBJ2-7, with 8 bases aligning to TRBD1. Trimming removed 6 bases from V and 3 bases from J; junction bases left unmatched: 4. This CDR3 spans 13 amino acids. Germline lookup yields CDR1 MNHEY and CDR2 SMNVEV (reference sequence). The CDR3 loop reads CASRSTGDYEQYF. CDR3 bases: TGTGCCAGCAGATCGACAGGGGACTACGAGCAGTACTTC.

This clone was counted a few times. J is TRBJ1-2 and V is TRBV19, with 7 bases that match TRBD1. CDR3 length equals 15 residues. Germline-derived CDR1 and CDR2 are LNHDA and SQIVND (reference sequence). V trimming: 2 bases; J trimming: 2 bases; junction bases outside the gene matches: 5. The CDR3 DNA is TGTGCCAGTAGTATATCTACAGGGGTAAACTATGGCTACACCTTC. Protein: CASSISTGVNYGYTF. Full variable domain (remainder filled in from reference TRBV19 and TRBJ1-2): DGGITQSPKYLFRKEGQNVTLSCEQNLNHDAMYWYRQDPGQGLRLIYYSQIVNDFQKGDIAEGYSVSREKKESFPLTVTSAQKNPTAFYLCASSISTGVNYGYTFGSGTRLTVV.

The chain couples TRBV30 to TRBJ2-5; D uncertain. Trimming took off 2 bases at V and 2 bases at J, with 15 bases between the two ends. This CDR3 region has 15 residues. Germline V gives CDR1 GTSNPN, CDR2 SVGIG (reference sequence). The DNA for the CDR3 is TGTGCCTGGAGTCGGGTGCTACGGAGACAAGAGACCCAGTACTTC. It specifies CAWSRVLRRQETQYF.

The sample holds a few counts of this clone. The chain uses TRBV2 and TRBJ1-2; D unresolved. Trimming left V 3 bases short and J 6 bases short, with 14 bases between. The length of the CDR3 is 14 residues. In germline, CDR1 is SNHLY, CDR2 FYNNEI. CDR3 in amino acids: CASSDPGSVDGYTF. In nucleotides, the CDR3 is TGTGCCAGCAGTGACCCCGGGTCGGTTGATGGCTACACCTTC.

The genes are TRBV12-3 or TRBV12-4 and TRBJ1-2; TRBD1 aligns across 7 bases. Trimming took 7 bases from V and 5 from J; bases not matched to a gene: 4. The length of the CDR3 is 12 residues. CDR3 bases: TGTGCCAGCAATCCAGGGGGGTATGGCTACACCTTC. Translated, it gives CASNPGGYGYTF.

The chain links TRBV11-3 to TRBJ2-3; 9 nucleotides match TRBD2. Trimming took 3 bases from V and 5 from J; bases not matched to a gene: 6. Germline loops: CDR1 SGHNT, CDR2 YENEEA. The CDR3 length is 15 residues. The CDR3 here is CASSFGTSGQDTQYF. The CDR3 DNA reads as TGTGCCAGCAGCTTCGGAACTAGCGGGCAAGATACGCAGTATTTT.

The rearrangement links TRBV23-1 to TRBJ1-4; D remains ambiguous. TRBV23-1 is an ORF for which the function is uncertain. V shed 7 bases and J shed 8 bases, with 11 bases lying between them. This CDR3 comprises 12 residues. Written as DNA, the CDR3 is TGCGCCAGCATCCGGGGATGCGAAAAACTGTTTTTT. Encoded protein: CASIRGCEKLFF.

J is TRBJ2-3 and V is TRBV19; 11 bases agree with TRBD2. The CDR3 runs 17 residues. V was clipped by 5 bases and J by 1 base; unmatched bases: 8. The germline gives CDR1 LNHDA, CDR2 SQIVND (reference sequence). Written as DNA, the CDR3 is TGTGCCAGTAGTCCGATTCTGACTAGCGGGGGCACAGATACGCAGTATTTT. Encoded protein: CASSPILTSGGTDTQYF.

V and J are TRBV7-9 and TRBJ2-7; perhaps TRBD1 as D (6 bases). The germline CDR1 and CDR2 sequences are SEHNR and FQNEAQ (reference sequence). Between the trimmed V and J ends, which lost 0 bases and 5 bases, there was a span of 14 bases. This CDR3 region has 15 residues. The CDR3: CASSLAIRGVNEQYF. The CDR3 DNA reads TGTGCCAGCAGCTTAGCGATCAGGGGAGTGAACGAGCAGTACTTC.

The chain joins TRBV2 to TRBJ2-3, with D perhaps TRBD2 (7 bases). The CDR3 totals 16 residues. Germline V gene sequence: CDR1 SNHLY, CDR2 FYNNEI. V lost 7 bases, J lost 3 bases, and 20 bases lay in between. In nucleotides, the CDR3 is TGTGCCAGCACCGAGATGGGGGGGGCTAGGACAGATACGCAGTATTTT. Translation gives CASTEMGGARTDTQYF.

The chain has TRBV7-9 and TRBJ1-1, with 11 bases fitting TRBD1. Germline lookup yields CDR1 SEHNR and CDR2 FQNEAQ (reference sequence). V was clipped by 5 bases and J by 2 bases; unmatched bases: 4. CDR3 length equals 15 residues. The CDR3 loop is CASSLWTGGNTEAFF. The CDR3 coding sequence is TGTGCCAGCAGCCTCTGGACAGGGGGCAACACTGAAGCTTTCTTT.

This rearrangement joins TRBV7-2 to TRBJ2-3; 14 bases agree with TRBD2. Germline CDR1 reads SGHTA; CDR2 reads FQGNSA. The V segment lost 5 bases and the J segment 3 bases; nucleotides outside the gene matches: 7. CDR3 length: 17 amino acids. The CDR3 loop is CASSTRLAGGPTDTQYF. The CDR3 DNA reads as TGTGCCAGCAGCACCCGACTAGCGGGGGGGCCAACAGATACGCAGTATTTT.

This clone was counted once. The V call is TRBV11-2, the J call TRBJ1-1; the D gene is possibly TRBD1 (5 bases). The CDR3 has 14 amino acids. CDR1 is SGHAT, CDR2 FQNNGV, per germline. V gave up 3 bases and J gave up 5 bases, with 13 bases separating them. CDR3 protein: CASSFYQGWTEAFF. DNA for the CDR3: TGTGCCAGCAGCTTTTATCAGGGCTGGACTGAAGCTTTCTTT. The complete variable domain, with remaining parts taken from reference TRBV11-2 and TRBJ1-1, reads EAGVAQSPRYKIIEKRQSVAFWCNPISGHATLYWYQQILGQGPKLLIQFQNNGVVDDSQLPKDRFSAERLKGVDSTLKIQPAKLEDSAVYLCASSFYQGWTEAFFGQGTRLTVV.

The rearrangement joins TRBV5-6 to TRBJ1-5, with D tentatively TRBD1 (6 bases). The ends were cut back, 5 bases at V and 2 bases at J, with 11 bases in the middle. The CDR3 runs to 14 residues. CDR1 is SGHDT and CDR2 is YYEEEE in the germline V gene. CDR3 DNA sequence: TGTGCCAGCAGTCTAGGACAGCGCAATCAGCCCCAGCATTTT. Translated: CASSLGQRNQPQHF.